Described below is a single TCR beta chain sequence and its context. Its recognized antigen is unknown. Base qualities were left out, and no much larger clone turns up one base away. The data belong to a study of cytomegalovirus exposure and HLA in healthy donors (dated by TCRdb to the late 2010s). About the full investigation: An earlier analysis of approximately 640 of the donors reported more than 250 Gb of sequence data and roughly 100 million unique TCR beta sequences from some 180 million T cells. In a later genetic analysis, genome-wide SNP genotypes for about three fifths of the 666 donors were used, and that subset was treated as a discovery cohort. The study profiled the T cell repertoires of hundreds of subjects by immunosequencing and related them to cytomegalovirus serostatus. Among the roughly 400 genotyped donors, around 81% belonged to the genetic ancestry cluster associated with self-reported Caucasian donors. Class I and class II HLA loci were covered by the typing at four-digit resolution. Among some 400 genotyped donors of the cohort, an average of approximately 240,000 unique TCR beta nucleotide sequences was sequenced per donor, of which about 19% were non-productive. To predict cytomegalovirus infection status, the study brought together high-throughput TCR immunosequencing, statistical association of individual TCRs with disease status, and machine learning. Alongside the repertoire data, information on donor age, sex, ethnicity and CMV serostatus was compiled. In a later analysis, previously published TCR beta repertoires from 666 donors were re-analyzed and high-resolution HLA genotyping was added so that TCR occurrence patterns could be studied. Rather than using new phenotypic data, the later analysis identified candidate immune exposures from TCR beta sequences and from how often those sequences occurred across donors. About 280 gigabases of sequencing data and around 80 million unique TCR sequences made up an early release that covered approximately 620 HLA-typed donors. In an earlier analysis of 587 of the donors, high-throughput TCR beta sequencing was used to judge whether each TCR beta V gene segment behaved as functional or pseudogenic. The number of typed donors differed by locus: about 620-630 for A, B, C, DRB1 and DQB1; 500 to 550 for DQA1; over 600 for DPA1; and 400 to 480 for DPB1. The study aimed to test whether cataloging public T cell receptors could reveal signatures of past pathogen exposure. Because of strong linkage in the cohort, roughly 5 DR-DQ haplotypes were treated as single units for association and clustering. Besides the first cohort of roughly 700 subjects, a separate validation cohort made up of 120 different subjects was used. Every discovery cohort repertoire had been produced on one sequencing platform.

The library was built by means of the immunoSEQ multiplex PCR assay. A mixture of 60 forward primers for TCR Vbeta segments and 13 reverse primers for TCR Jbeta segments was used in the multiplex PCR. The CDR3 region of rearranged TCR beta genes was amplified from genomic DNA by a multiplex PCR assay. The amplified TCR beta libraries were sequenced on the Illumina HiSeq System as 87-base-pair reads. For the original study's pipeline: A later analysis tallied around 80 million unique TCR beta chains across the 666 repertoires, and roughly 11 million of those chains were shared by two or more donors. To remove PCR and sequencing errors, raw reads were error-corrected and collapsed into unique sequences using a nearest-neighbor algorithm that merged closely related sequences. To assign V, D and J gene segments, CDR3 sequences were aligned to IMGT reference sequences. Each retained sequence needed at least a six-nucleotide match to both a V gene segment and a J gene segment. A rearrangement counted as productive if the CDR3 had no stop codons and remained in frame with V and J, and every other rearrangement counted as non-productive. CDR3 was defined according to IMGT convention as the region running from the second conserved V-encoded cysteine to the conserved J-encoded phenylalanine. In an earlier analysis of around 540 of the donors, sequences lacking an unambiguous match to a single V gene segment were excluded. In an earlier analysis of around 590 of the donors, a V segment was called functional when productive rearrangements were above 56.7%, and segregating when the standard deviation between donors exceeded 5%. A statistical classification framework was developed to diagnose cytomegalovirus status using the catalog of TCR beta chain sequences. A later analysis assigned V and J genes by comparing TCR nucleotide sequences with IMGT/GENE-DB human TR gene sequences. The TCRdist pipeline was used in a later analysis to assign CDR3 sequences and most-parsimonious VDJ recombination scenarios. In a later analysis, each TCR beta chain was defined by its CDR3 amino acid sequence together with its V-gene family, and reads lacking a unique V-gene family were excluded. In a later analysis, a few hundred highly shared, low-generation-probability nucleotide sequences were removed to address suspected cross-contamination and a sequencing artifact. In a later analysis, a clonal expansion index was calculated for each public chain from normalized within-repertoire ranks of inferred template counts. In a later analysis, generation probabilities were computed with a VDJ recombination model fitted to out-of-frame rearrangements, and the resulting probabilities were checked against IGoR. Hypergeometric tests were used in a later analysis to score TCR-TCR, TCR-HLA and TCR-CMV co-occurrence, with a repertoire-size bias correction applied to the TCR pairs. To estimate false discovery rates, a later analysis permuted the HLA or CMV assignments 20 times. In a later analysis, co-occurring TCRs were grouped using DBSCAN, and TCRdist sequence similarity was added for clustering within HLA-allele-positive subsets. Co-occurrence clustering excluded repertoires with fewer than 30,000 or more than 120,000 public chains, plus five with anomalous nucleotide sharing. TCRdb's version of the immuneACCESS table is confined to in-frame rearrangements and falls short of the full clone set. An unresolved V gene accounts for under half of the shortfall where checked; the remainder is of unknown origin. V, J and clone size reflect that table, while D and trimming were determined from the DNA. This sample has over 150,000 clones in its table, and 80% of those were observed once. Of the sample, about 0.63% falls within the top ten clones.

The CDR3 starts with the cysteine, ends with the phenylalanine, and has 15 residues. Only the CDR3 DNA stays, 45 bases, in frame from base 1. Ends trimmed: V by 8 bases, J by 1 base; bases unmatched to a gene: 12. CDR1 and CDR2 were assigned from the germline V gene (reference sequence) as GTSNPN and SVGIG. The cohort comprised some 730 healthy bone marrow donors. At the time of sampling, all cohort members were nominally healthy, though unrecorded immune exposures were likely present. The donor was CMV seronegative and belonged to the group of 350 to 400 seronegative cohort members. Each donor provided a peripheral blood sample, and peripheral blood mononuclear cells were used for TCR beta sequencing. The Qiagen DNeasy Blood Extraction Kit was used to extract genomic DNA from the blood cell samples. What the authors observed across the whole study: Sequencing depth was assumed to be roughly uniform across donors in the presence/absence analyses, though that assumption may not hold. According to a later genetic analysis, donors in an Asian-associated ancestry cluster had fewer N-insertions in productive TCRs than the approximately 630-donor mean. Some IMGT-functional V segments, including TRBV6-2 and TRBV6-3, could not be told apart with the 87-base-pair reads, so those segments were excluded. Strong co-occurrence of HLA alleles, especially DR and DQ, made assigning TCR associations to individual alleles difficult. Compared with equally common non-associated chains, HLA-associated TCR beta chains in a later analysis were more clonally expanded and had lower generation probabilities. Broadly in line with IMGT annotations, most TCR beta V segments showed up in productive rearrangements about 90% or about 30% of the time in an earlier analysis of roughly 590 of the donors. Correlated functional status among segregating V segments might be attributable to linkage disequilibrium, but an unknown experimental factor could not be ruled out. Three of the identified cytomegalovirus-associated TCR beta chains were confirmed in vitro to be specific for cytomegalovirus antigens. Most TCR sequences were seen in very few donors, while some public TCRs were found in many individuals. A cluster of highly shared sequence variants was judged likely to represent a technical artifact of the sequencing pipeline. Only TCR beta chains were sequenced in this cohort, and the absence of alpha or paired-chain data limited detectable features. An association between a missense DCLRE1C variant and V-gene and J-gene trimming of TCR beta chains was found in a later genetic analysis and replicated in an independent cohort. A further reported finding was that TCR beta sequences accurately predicted the HLA-A and HLA-B alleles for most subjects in the first cohort. The study listed 164 TCR beta chains as associated with cytomegalovirus. The earlier analysis of 450 to 700 of the donors excluded 15 to 20 rarely observed V segments, including chromosome 9 orphons, because counts were too low. The classifier was reported to diagnose cytomegalovirus status with high specificity and sensitivity in both the original and validation cohorts. According to the authors, the approach could potentially be generalized to other disease states and immunological phenotypes. In a later analysis, over 15,000 TCR beta sequences were associated with specific HLA alleles at a false discovery rate of 0.05. In a later analysis, TCR association rates were found to vary across HLA loci, with the most associated TCRs seen for DRB1 alleles and the fewest for HLA-C alleles. In a later analysis, most CMV-associated TCR beta chains were found to appear HLA-restricted, with HLA associations seemingly driven largely by CMV exposure. HLA typing was unavailable for some donors at each locus, so association tests used only the typed subset. CMV serostatus was the only immune exposure information available for the cohort. According to a later analysis, parvovirus B19, influenza, CMV and Epstein-Barr virus appeared linked to several top co-occurrence clusters.

The TCR was taken from a boy aged 5-17 years in good health and CMV-seronegative. The material sequenced was PBMCs. The chain is made from TRBV30 and TRBJ2-3; 7 nucleotides in the junction match TRBD1. In nucleotides, the sequence is TGTGCCGGAACAACAGGGGCTCGCGGCACAGATACGCAGTATTTT. This yields the protein CAGTTGARGTDTQYF. The reference TRBV30 and TRBJ2-3 proteins fill in what lies around the CDR3, so the full variable domain reads SQTIHQWPATLVQPVGSPLSLECTVEGTSNPNLYWYRQAAGRGLQLLFYSVGIGQISSEVPQNLSASRPQDRQFILSSKKLLLSDSGFYLCAGTTGARGTDTQYFGPGTRLTVL.